These 18 T cell receptor beta chains were all obtained from the same sample, sequenced in a study of T-cell memory formation after mild COVID-19. TCRdb called the 5' RACE reads again in MiXCR, with one record for every CDR3 protein. Altogether approximately 500,000 distinct CDR3 sequences are present, about 23% being singletons, with the ten largest covering about an eighth. Sequencing was done on a sample of PBMCs or a T cell subset sorted from them (not recorded which). The source of these receptors is an adult woman who had mild COVID-19 (a few samples of this study predate the infection). Cell type and time point are not known.

The chain recombines TRBV5-1 with TRBJ2-5; D is possibly TRBD1 or TRBD2 (6 bases each). The germline CDR1 and CDR2 sequences are SGHRS and YFSETQ. Trimming stripped 7 bases from V and 5 bases from J, with 18 bases between. This CDR3 is built from 14 residues. The CDR3 sequence is CASCEGGPIETQYF. In nucleotides, the CDR3 is TGCGCCAGCTGTGAGGGGGGACCTATTGAGACCCAGTACTTC.

The chain carries TRBV12-3 or TRBV12-4 and TRBJ1-1; D is undetermined. There are 15 residues in the CDR3. Trimming cost V 6 bases and J 1 base, with 15 bases left between them. DNA of the CDR3: TGTGCCAGCAGGTCAATCGGAAACAGGAACACTGAAGCTTTCTTT. Protein: CASRSIGNRNTEAFF.

The chain combines TRBV6-5 with TRBJ2-1; TRBD1 matches 9 bases. The CDR3 totals 15 residues. In germline, CDR1 is MNHEY, CDR2 SVGAGI. J gave up 4 bases and V 6 bases, and 7 bases lay outside the gene matches. CDR3 residues: CASRRTGTGYNEQFF. For the CDR3, the DNA is TGTGCCAGCAGACGTACCGGGACAGGGTACAATGAGCAGTTCTTC.

The chain carries TRBV25-1 and TRBJ2-3; 7 bases fit TRBD2. This CDR3 has 15 amino acids. The V and J ends lost 6 bases and 5 bases, in that order; junction bases with no gene match: 11. CDR1 MGHDK and CDR2 SYGVNS come from the germline V gene. The CDR3 region is CASSPYEGGEDTQYF. CDR3 DNA: TGTGCCAGCAGCCCGTACGAGGGAGGGGAAGATACGCAGTATTTT.

This clonotype was picked up many times. The genes are TRBV11-2 and TRBJ2-7; 12 bases fit TRBD2. Germline V lookup: CDR1 SGHAT, CDR2 FQNNGV. V lost 2 bases and J lost 2; bases outside the gene matches: 4. The length of the CDR3 is 16 residues. For the CDR3, the DNA is TGTGCCAGCAGCTTACCGGGACTAGCGGGTACCTACGAGCAGTACTTC. It specifies CASSLPGLAGTYEQYF.

The sample holds many counts of this clonotype. The chain carries TRBV7-3 and TRBJ2-1; TRBD2 aligns across 11 bases. From germline, CDR1 is SGHTA and CDR2 FQGTGA. J gave up 6 bases and V 3 bases, and 4 bases lay outside the gene matches. This CDR3 region has 15 residues. This CDR3 reads CASSLGTSGFNEQFF. The CDR3 bases are TGTGCCAGCAGCTTGGGGACTAGCGGCTTCAATGAGCAGTTCTTC. Variable domain in full (rest from reference TRBV7-3 and TRBJ2-1): GAGVSQTPSNKVTEKGKYVELRCDPISGHTALYWYRQSLGQGPEFLIYFQGTGAADDSGLPNDRFFAVRPEGSVSTLKIQRTERGDSAVYLCASSLGTSGFNEQFFGPGTRLTVL.

The chain links TRBV6-5 to TRBJ2-1; 11 bases line up with TRBD2. The germline gives CDR1 MNHEY, CDR2 SVGAGI. V dropped 6 bases and J dropped 4; count of bases not matched to a gene: 5. The CDR3 is made up of 15 amino acids. The chain's CDR3 is CASRIGTSGYNEQFF. In DNA, the CDR3 is TGTGCCAGCAGGATCGGGACTAGCGGATACAATGAGCAGTTCTTC.

The chain couples TRBV12-3 or TRBV12-4 to TRBJ1-5; weak D call: TRBD1 (6 bases). V lost 5 bases and J lost 3, with 11 bases in between. CDR3 length equals 14 residues. The CDR3 nucleotides read TGTGCCAGCAGTATACAGGGTTACAATCAGCCCCAGCATTTT. Protein product: CASSIQGYNQPQHF.

This clonotype was counted only a few times. The gene calls are TRBV5-1 and TRBJ2-4; TRBD1 or TRBD2 may be the D gene (5 bases each). The CDR3 contains 16 residues. Germline values: CDR1 SGHRS, CDR2 YFSETQ. Trimming took off 6 bases at V and 2 bases at J, with 18 bases between the two ends. CDR3 protein: CASNPDSHGTKNIQYF. CDR3 sequence (DNA): TGCGCCAGCAACCCCGACAGCCACGGGACCAAAAACATTCAGTACTTC.

This clonotype was recorded only once. CDR3 in amino acids: CASTPGQGGEKLFF. CDR3 coding DNA: TGTGCCAGCACCCCCGGACAGGGGGGAGAAAAACTGTTTTTT. This sequence joins TRBV9 and TRBJ1-4; TRBD1 matches 10 bases. The CDR3 totals 14 residues. Germline V gene lookup returns CDR1 SGDLS and CDR2 YYNGEE. The trim removed 6 bases at V and 8 bases at J, leaving 7 bases unmatched.

The rearrangement joins TRBV7-9 to TRBJ1-2, with a possible D match to TRBD1 (5 bases). V was clipped by 4 bases and J by 8 bases, with 17 bases between them. Germline V lookup: CDR1 SEHNR, CDR2 FQNEAQ (reference sequence). The CDR3 spans 14 residues. The CDR3 bases are TGTGCCAGCAGCTCCAACATAGGGGCTAGGGGCTACACCTTC. This codes for CASSSNIGARGYTF.

The chain couples TRBV2 to TRBJ2-3, with D tentatively TRBD2 (6 bases). The V gene lost 4 bases and the J gene lost 1 base, with 15 bases spanning the gap. CDR3 length: 16 amino acids. CDR1 and CDR2 from the germline V gene are SNHLY and FYNNEI. The chain's CDR3 is CASSVGSALGTDTQYF. In DNA form, the CDR3 reads TGTGCCAGCAGTGTCGGGAGTGCCCTTGGCACAGATACGCAGTATTTT.

This clonotype appeared a few times. The chain employs TRBV7-2 and TRBJ2-3; D gene ambiguous. The CDR3 totals 15 residues. Trimming took 1 base from V and 1 from J, leaving 9 bases between them. The germline V gene encodes CDR1 SGHTA and CDR2 FQGNSA. The chain's CDR3 is CASSLVQTGTDTQYF. CDR3 nucleotide sequence: TGTGCCAGCAGCTTAGTTCAAACAGGCACAGATACGCAGTATTTT. The full variable domain, with the rest looked up from reference TRBV7-2 and TRBJ2-3, is GAGVSQSPSNKVTEKGKDVELRCDPISGHTALYWYRQSLGQGLEFLIYFQGNSAPDKSGLPSDRFSAERTGGSVSTLTIQRTQQEDSAVYLCASSLVQTGTDTQYFGPGTRLTVL.

This clonotype turned up a few times. The chain uses TRBV5-1 and TRBJ2-7; 10 positions match TRBD2. The germline V gene has CDR1 SGHRS and CDR2 YFSETQ. V was pared by 4 bases and J by 4 bases, with 20 bases of the junction left unmatched. The CDR3 totals 19 residues. CDR3 protein: CASSLNIPASGRALYEQYF. CDR3 sequence (DNA): TGCGCCAGCAGCCTCAACATCCCCGCGAGCGGGAGGGCTTTGTACGAGCAGTACTTC.

This clonotype was seen only a few times. V usage is TRBV5-6 and J usage is TRBJ2-3; 7 nucleotides agree with TRBD1. With 0 bases clipped from V and 3 bases from J, the junction kept 4 bases outside the gene matches. Germline V gene sequence: CDR1 SGHDT, CDR2 YYEEEE. The CDR3 has 15 amino acids. CDR3 nucleotides: TGTGCCAGCAGCTTGGAGGGGGCTTGGACAGATACGCAGTATTTT. It translates to CASSLEGAWTDTQYF. Drawing the rest from reference TRBV5-6 and TRBJ2-3, the complete variable domain is DAGVTQSPTHLIKTRGQQVTLRCSPKSGHDTVSWYQQALGQGPQFIFQYYEEEERQRGNFPDRFSGHQFPNYSSELNVNALLLGDSALYLCASSLEGAWTDTQYFGPGTRLTVL.

The chain links TRBV27 to TRBJ2-1; TRBD1 is a possible D gene (7 bases). The V gene lost 5 bases and the J gene lost 6 bases, with 35 bases spanning the gap. The germline V gene has CDR1 MNHEY and CDR2 SMNVEV (reference sequence). The CDR3 contains 21 residues. CDR3 region: CASSPYSATGPLRGILNEQFF. CDR3 bases: TGTGCCAGCAGTCCTTACTCCGCGACAGGGCCCCTCCGCGGGATACTCAATGAGCAGTTCTTC.

The J gene is TRBJ1-5, the V gene TRBV6-1; 8 nucleotides line up with TRBD1. CDR1 and CDR2 (germline): MNHNS, SASEGT. J was trimmed by 2 bases and V by 2 bases; bases with no gene match: 2. The CDR3 sequence is 15 residues long. CDR3 in amino acids: CASSERGQGNQPQHF. The CDR3 region has the DNA TGTGCCAGCAGTGAACGGGGACAGGGCAATCAGCCCCAGCATTTT.

This clonotype appeared a few times. V is TRBV27 and J is TRBJ1-1; D gene ambiguous. Trimming took 5 bases from V and 1 from J, leaving 11 bases between them. Germline loops: CDR1 MNHEY, CDR2 SMNVEV (reference sequence). The CDR3 contains 14 residues. CDR3 coding DNA: TGTGCCAGCAGTCCCCGGGCAGGGAACACTGAAGCTTTCTTT. This translates into CASSPRAGNTEAFF.